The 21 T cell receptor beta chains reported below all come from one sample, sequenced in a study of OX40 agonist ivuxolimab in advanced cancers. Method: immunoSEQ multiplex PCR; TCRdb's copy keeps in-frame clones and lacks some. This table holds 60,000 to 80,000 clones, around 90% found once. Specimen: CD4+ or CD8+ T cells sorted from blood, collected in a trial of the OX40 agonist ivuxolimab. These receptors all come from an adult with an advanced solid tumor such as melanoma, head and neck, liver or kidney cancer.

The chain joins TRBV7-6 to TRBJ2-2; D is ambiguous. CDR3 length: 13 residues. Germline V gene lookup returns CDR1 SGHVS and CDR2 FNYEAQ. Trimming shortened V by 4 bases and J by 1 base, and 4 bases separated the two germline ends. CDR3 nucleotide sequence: TGTGCCAGCAGCTGGGTGAACACCGGGGAGCTGTTTTTT. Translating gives CASSWVNTGELFF. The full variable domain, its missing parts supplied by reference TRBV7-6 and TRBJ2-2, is GAGVSQSPRYKVTKRGQDVALRCDPISGHVSLYWYRQALGQGPEFLTYFNYEAQQDKSGLPNDRFSAERPEGSISTLTIQRTEQRDSAMYRCASSWVNTGELFFGEGSRLTVL.

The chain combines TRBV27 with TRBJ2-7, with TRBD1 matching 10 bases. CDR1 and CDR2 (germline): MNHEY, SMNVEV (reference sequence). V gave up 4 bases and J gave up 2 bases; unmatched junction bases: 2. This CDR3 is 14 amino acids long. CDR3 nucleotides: TGTGCCAGCAGTTGGGACAGGGGACCCTACGAGCAGTACTTC. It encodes CASSWDRGPYEQYF.

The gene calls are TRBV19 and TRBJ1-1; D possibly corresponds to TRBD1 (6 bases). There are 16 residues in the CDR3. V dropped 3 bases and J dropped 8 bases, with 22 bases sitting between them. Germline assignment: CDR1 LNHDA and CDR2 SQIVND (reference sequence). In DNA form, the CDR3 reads TGTGCCAGTAGTATGTTTGTAGGGGGGTCAAACCGGGAAGCTTTCTTT. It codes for CASSMFVGGSNREAFF.

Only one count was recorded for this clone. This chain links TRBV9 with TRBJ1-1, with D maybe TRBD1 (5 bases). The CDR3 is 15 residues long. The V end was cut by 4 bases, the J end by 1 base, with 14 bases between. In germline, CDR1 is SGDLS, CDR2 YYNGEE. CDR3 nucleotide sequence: TGTGCCAGCAGCCCTCGGGGGTTGGGGAACACTGAAGCTTTCTTT. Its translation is CASSPRGLGNTEAFF.

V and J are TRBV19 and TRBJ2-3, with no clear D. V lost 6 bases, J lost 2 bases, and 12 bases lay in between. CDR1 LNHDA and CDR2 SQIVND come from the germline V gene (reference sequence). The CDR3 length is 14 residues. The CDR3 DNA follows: TGTGCCAGTAGAGAGCGTCGGCTCACAGATACGCAGTATTTT. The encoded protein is CASRERRLTDTQYF. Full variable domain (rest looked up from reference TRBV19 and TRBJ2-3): DGGITQSPKYLFRKEGQNVTLSCEQNLNHDAMYWYRQDPGQGLRLIYYSQIVNDFQKGDIAEGYSVSREKKESFPLTVTSAQKNPTAFYLCASRERRLTDTQYFGPGTRLTVL.

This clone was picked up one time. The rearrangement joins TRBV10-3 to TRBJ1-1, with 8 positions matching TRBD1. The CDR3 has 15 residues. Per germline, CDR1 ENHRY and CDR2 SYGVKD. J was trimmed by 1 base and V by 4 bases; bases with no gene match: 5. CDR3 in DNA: TGTGCCATCAGTGTCGACAGGGGCCCGAACACTGAAGCTTTCTTT. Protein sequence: CAISVDRGPNTEAFF.

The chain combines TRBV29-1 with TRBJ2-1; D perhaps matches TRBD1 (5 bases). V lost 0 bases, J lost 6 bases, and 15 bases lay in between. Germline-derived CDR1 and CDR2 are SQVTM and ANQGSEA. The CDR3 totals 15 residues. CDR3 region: CSVEERARVSNEQFF. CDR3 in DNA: TGCAGCGTTGAAGAAAGGGCCAGGGTCAGCAATGAGCAGTTCTTC.

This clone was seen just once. The CDR3 DNA follows: TGCGCCAGCAGCCGACAGGCCTACGAGCAGTACTTC. Its protein is CASSRQAYEQYF. V is TRBV5-1 and J is TRBJ2-7; perhaps TRBD1 as D (6 bases). Germline V lookup: CDR1 SGHRS, CDR2 YFSETQ. The CDR3 runs to 12 residues. Trimming stripped 4 bases from V and 2 bases from J, with 7 bases between.

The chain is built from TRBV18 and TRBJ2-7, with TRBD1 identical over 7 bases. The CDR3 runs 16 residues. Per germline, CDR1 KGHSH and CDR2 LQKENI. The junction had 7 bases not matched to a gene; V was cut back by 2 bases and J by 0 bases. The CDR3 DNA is TGTGCCAGCTCACCAGTAGCCGGGACAGTCTCCTACGAGCAGTACTTC. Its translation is CASSPVAGTVSYEQYF.

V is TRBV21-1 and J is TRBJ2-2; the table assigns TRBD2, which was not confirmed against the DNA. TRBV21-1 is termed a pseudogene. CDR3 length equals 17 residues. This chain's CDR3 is CASSPHRGGRAYGELFF. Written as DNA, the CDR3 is TGTGCCAGCAGCCCCCACCGGGGCGGGAGGGCCTATGGGGAGCTGTTTTTT.

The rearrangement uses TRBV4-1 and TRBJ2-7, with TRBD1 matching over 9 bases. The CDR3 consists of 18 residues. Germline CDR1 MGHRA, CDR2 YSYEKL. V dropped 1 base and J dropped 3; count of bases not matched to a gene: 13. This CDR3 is CASSQGGGWGQGHYEQYF. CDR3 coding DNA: TGCGCCAGCAGCCAAGGGGGCGGTTGGGGACAGGGACACTACGAGCAGTACTTC.

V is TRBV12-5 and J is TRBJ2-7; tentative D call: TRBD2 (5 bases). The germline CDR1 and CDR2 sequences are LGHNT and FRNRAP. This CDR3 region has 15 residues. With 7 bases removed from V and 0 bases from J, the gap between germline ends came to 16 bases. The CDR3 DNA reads TGTGCTAGTGCCCCCTCCCAGCGGAACTCCTACGAGCAGTACTTC. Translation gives CASAPSQRNSYEQYF. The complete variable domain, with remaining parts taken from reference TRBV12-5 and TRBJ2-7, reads DARVTQTPRHKVTEMGQEVTMRCQPILGHNTVFWYRQTMMQGLELLAYFRNRAPLDDSGMPKDRFSAEMPDATLATLKIQPSEPRDSAVYFCASAPSQRNSYEQYFGPGTRLTVT.

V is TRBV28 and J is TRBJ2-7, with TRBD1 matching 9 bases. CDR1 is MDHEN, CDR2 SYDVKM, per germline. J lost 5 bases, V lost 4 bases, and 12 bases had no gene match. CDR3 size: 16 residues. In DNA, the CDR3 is TGTGCCAGCAGTTCACCCGCCGGGACAGGGACCGACGAGCAGTACTTC. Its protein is CASSSPAGTGTDEQYF.

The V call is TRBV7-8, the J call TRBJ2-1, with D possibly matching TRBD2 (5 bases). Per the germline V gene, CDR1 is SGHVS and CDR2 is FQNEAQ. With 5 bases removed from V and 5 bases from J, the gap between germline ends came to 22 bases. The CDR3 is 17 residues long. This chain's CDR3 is CASSPGPQRLSHNEQFF. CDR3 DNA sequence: TGTGCCAGCAGCCCAGGCCCTCAGCGGCTCTCGCACAATGAGCAGTTCTTC.

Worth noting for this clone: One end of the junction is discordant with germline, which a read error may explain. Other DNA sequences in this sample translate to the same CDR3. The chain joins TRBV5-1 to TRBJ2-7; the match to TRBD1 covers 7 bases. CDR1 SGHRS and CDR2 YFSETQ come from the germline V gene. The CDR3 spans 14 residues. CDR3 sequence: CASSLGDSSYEQYF. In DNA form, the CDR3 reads TGCGCCAGTAGCTTGGGGGACAGCTCCTACGAGCAGTACTTC.

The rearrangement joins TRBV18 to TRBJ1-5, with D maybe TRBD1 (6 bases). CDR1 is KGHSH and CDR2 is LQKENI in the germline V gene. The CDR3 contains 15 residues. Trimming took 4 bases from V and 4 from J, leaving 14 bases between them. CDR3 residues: CASSQEQTGNQPQHF. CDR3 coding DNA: TGTGCCAGCTCACAAGAACAGACAGGTAATCAGCCCCAGCATTTT.

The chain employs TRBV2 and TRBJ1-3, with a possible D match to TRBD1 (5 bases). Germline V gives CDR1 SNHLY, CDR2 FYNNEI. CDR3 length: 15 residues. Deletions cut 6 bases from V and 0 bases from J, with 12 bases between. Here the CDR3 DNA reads TGTGCCAGCAGCGCACAGGTTCACTCTGGAAACACCATATATTTT. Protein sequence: CASSAQVHSGNTIYF.

CDR3 sequence (DNA): TGCGCCAGCAGCCAAGGTGCGGGGGCGGGAAACCAAGAGACCCAGTACTTC. The encoded protein is CASSQGAGAGNQETQYF. V and J are TRBV4-1 and TRBJ2-5; D possibly corresponds to TRBD2 (7 bases). V was pared by 1 base and J by 0 bases, with 15 bases between. Germline loops: CDR1 MGHRA, CDR2 YSYEKL. CDR3 size: 17 residues.

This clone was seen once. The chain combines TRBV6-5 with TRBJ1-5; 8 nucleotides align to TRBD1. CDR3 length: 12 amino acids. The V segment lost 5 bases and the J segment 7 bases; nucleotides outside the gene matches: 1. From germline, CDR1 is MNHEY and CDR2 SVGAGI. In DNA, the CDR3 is TGTGCCAGCAGTAGACAGGGGCAGCCCCAGCATTTT. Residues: CASSRQGQPQHF.

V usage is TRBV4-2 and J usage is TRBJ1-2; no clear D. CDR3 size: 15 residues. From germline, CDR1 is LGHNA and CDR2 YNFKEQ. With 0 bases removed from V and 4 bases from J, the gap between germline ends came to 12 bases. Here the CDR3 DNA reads TGTGCCAGCAGCCAAGACCGCCAGCGGCCCTATGGCTACACCTTC. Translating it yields CASSQDRQRPYGYTF.

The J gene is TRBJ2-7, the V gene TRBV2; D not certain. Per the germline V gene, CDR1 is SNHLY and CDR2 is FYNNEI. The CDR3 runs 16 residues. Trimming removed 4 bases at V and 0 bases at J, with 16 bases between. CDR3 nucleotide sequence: TGTGCCAGCAGTGGGACGACAAGGCTGAGCTCCTACGAGCAGTACTTC. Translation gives CASSGTTRLSSYEQYF.